This T cell receptor beta chain was obtained from a study of Ad26.COV2.S vaccination and SARS-CoV-2 variants. Study overall: Into the muscle, Ad26.COV2.S was dosed once or twice, 56 days apart.

Measured with immunoSEQ multiplex PCR; TCRdb has only the in-frame clones, and not every one. The data hold 510,000 or so clones, with roughly 87% observed a single time. Study outcomes and limitations: For non-spike TCRs, breadth in vaccine recipients resembled that in placebo recipients.

Treatment here: some 20 received Ad26.COV2.S at low or high dose, single or two shots; 5 received placebo; per-sample allocation not given. Sampling took place 63 days after the first vaccine or placebo injection. As concerns this clone: Its matching antigen is unknown.

This TCR was recovered from a person aged 18-60 years who received the Ad26.COV2.S COVID-19 vaccine or a placebo. Here the sequenced sample was peripheral blood, taken in a trial of Ad26.COV2.S vaccine versus placebo.

CDR3 bases: TGTGCCAGCAGGGTGGAGGACAGGGGAGACACTGAAGCTTTCTTT. This encodes CASRVEDRGDTEAFF. The chain carries TRBV9 and TRBJ1-1; 9 bases are a match to TRBD1. The V gene end was trimmed by 5 bases and the J gene end by 3 bases; junction bases not matched to a gene: 8. The CDR3 loop spans 15 amino acids. Germline CDR1 and CDR2: SGDLS and YYNGEE.